The T cell receptor beta chain under discussion was sequenced for a study of regulatory T cells in long-lasting Graves disease. The study's findings and limits: Preferential use of TRBV28, TRBJ1-2 and TRBJ2-5 was seen in persistent disease.

The time point here: newly diagnosed GD, antithyroid drugs for less than 3 months. The TCR library was made from RNA that had been extracted from PBMCs in TRIzol. American Thyroid Association guidelines defined Graves' disease diagnosis. EDTA tubes collected roughly 9 milliliters of peripheral blood. The authors built TCR beta libraries using iRepertoire HTBI primers and Arm-PCR of CDR3 regions. TCRdb re-called the multiplex PCR reads with MiXCR, one entry per CDR3 protein. Here the sample spans around 400,000 distinct CDR3 sequences, roughly a sixth being singletons. This clonotype was seen many times. Its antigen is unidentified. V lost 4 bases, J lost 5 bases, and 15 bases lay in between. The CDR3 is 16 amino acids. The V gene's germline CDR1 is MNHEY and CDR2 SVGAGI.

The sequence was obtained from a female donor with Graves disease. This chain links TRBV6-5 with TRBJ1-6; D unclear. Source: peripheral blood mononuclear cells (PBMCs), taken at new diagnosis, from a patient treated with antithyroid drugs. CDR3 region: CASSSQRTANNSPLHF. For the CDR3, the DNA is TGTGCCAGCAGTTCCCAACGGACGGCTAATAATTCACCCCTCCACTTT.